A selection of T cell receptor beta chains follows, all from one sample in a study of PD-1 blockade in classical Hodgkin lymphoma. Profiled with immunoSEQ multiplex PCR; TCRdb holds only in-frame clones, not every one. The table shows roughly 68,000 clones, with nearly 95% occurring only once. What was sequenced was peripheral blood mononuclear cells (PBMCs). The receptor source for this set is a human donor with classical Hodgkin lymphoma. Both conserved end residues are part of each CDR3. The order of the fields is CDR3 protein, CDR3 DNA, V gene, D gene, clone size, J gene. D genes are given only for firm matches. Size is omitted from some rows. Given values are once, few, many or a class for expanded clones.

CDR3 protein: CASRVTGGIPEAFF; CDR3 DNA: TGTGCCAGTAGGGTGACAGGGGGCATCCCTGAAGCTTTCTTT; V gene: TRBV19; D gene: TRBD1; clone size: once; J gene: TRBJ1-1
CDR3 protein: CASSFRAGGNYEQYF; CDR3 DNA: TGTGCCAGCAGCTTCAGAGCGGGAGGAAATTACGAGCAGTACTTC; V gene: TRBV7-2; D gene: TRBD2; clone size: NA; J gene: TRBJ2-7
CDR3 protein: CASSQSLRGYGYTF; CDR3 DNA: TGCGCCAGCAGCCAATCCTTAAGGGGCTATGGCTACACCTTC; V gene: TRBV4-3; D gene: NA; clone size: NA; J gene: TRBJ1-2
CDR3 protein: CASSPTGLNYGYTF; CDR3 DNA: TGTGCCAGCAGCCCGACAGGGCTCAACTATGGCTACACCTTC; V gene: TRBV2; D gene: TRBD1; clone size: once; J gene: TRBJ1-2
CDR3 protein: CASTPGSHLYEQYF; CDR3 DNA: TGTGCCAGCACACCAGGGTCTCATCTCTACGAGCAGTACTTC; V gene: TRBV6-5; D gene: NA; clone size: NA; J gene: TRBJ2-7
CDR3 protein: CASSLDRGPYEQYF; CDR3 DNA: TGTGCCAGCAGCTTAGACAGGGGTCCCTACGAGCAGTACTTC; V gene: TRBV7-6; D gene: TRBD1; clone size: NA; J gene: TRBJ2-7
CDR3 protein: CAWSVYPSGANVLTF; CDR3 DNA: TGTGCCTGGAGTGTATACCCCTCTGGGGCCAACGTCCTGACTTTC; V gene: TRBV30; D gene: NA; clone size: NA; J gene: TRBJ2-6
CDR3 protein: CASSLRRDNHYGYTF; CDR3 DNA: TGTGCCAGCAGTTTACGGAGGGACAACCACTATGGCTACACCTTC; V gene: TRBV6-5; D gene: NA; clone size: NA; J gene: TRBJ1-2
CDR3 protein: CASSSPLLAGGVYEQYF; CDR3 DNA: TGCGCCAGCAGCTCCCCCTTGCTAGCGGGGGGGGTATACGAGCAGTACTTC; V gene: TRBV5-1; D gene: TRBD2; clone size: NA; J gene: TRBJ2-7
CDR3 protein: CASRRAGFAEAFF; CDR3 DNA: TGTGCCAGCAGGCGGGCAGGGTTCGCTGAAGCTTTCTTT; V gene: TRBV6-1; D gene: NA; clone size: NA; J gene: TRBJ1-1
CDR3 protein: CASSLSGTTYEQYF; CDR3 DNA: TGTGCCAGCAGTTTGTCGGGGACTACCTACGAGCAGTACTTC; V gene: TRBV6-5; D gene: TRBD2; clone size: NA; J gene: TRBJ2-7
CDR3 protein: CASSPDSSRGYTEAFF; CDR3 DNA: TGCGCCAGCAGCCCAGACAGTTCCCGAGGGTACACTGAAGCTTTCTTT; V gene: TRBV5-1; D gene: NA; clone size: NA; J gene: TRBJ1-1
CDR3 protein: CASSLRREAPPGTQYF; CDR3 DNA: TGTGCCAGCAGCTTAAGGCGGGAGGCCCCCCCGGGTACGCAGTATTTT; V gene: TRBV11-2; D gene: TRBD2; clone size: NA; J gene: TRBJ2-3
CDR3 protein: CASSEGDTHGYTF; CDR3 DNA: TGTGCCAGCAGTGAAGGGGATACCCATGGCTACACCTTC; V gene: TRBV6-4; D gene: NA; clone size: NA; J gene: TRBJ1-2
CDR3 protein: CASSVGTAKNIQYF; CDR3 DNA: TGTGCCAGCAGCGTGGGGACAGCAAAAAACATTCAGTACTTC; V gene: TRBV5-6; D gene: TRBD1; clone size: NA; J gene: TRBJ2-4
CDR3 protein: CASSSSMDLMGNQPQHF; CDR3 DNA: TGTGCCAGCAGCTCCTCCATGGACCTCATGGGGAATCAGCCCCAGCATTTT; V gene: TRBV27; D gene: NA; clone size: NA; J gene: TRBJ1-5
CDR3 protein: CASSLSAYYYTGELFF; CDR3 DNA: TGTGCCAGCAGTTTATCGGCTTACTATTACACCGGGGAGCTGTTTTTT; V gene: TRBV27; D gene: NA; clone size: once; J gene: TRBJ2-2
CDR3 protein: CASSMALDRPGELFF; CDR3 DNA: TGTGCCAGTAGTATGGCCCTCGACAGGCCCGGGGAGCTGTTTTTT; V gene: TRBV19; D gene: NA; clone size: once; J gene: TRBJ2-2
CDR3 protein: CASSVEDRGRTEAFF; CDR3 DNA: TGTGCCAGCAGCGTGGAAGACAGGGGGCGTACTGAAGCTTTCTTT; V gene: TRBV9; D gene: TRBD1; clone size: once; J gene: TRBJ1-1
CDR3 protein: CASSPDRGAYNSPLHF; CDR3 DNA: TGTGCCAGCAGCCCGGACCGGGGGGCCTATAATTCACCCCTCCACTTT; V gene: TRBV5-6; D gene: NA; clone size: NA; J gene: TRBJ1-6
CDR3 protein: CASSSLRDRVGSNYGYTF; CDR3 DNA: TGTGCCAGCAGCTCTCTCCGGGACAGGGTCGGGTCTAACTATGGCTACACCTTC; V gene: TRBV7-9; D gene: TRBD1; clone size: NA; J gene: TRBJ1-2
CDR3 protein: CASSWGQGVTEAFF; CDR3 DNA: TGTGCCAGCAGTTGGGGGCAAGGTGTAACTGAAGCTTTCTTT; V gene: TRBV6-1; D gene: NA; clone size: few; J gene: TRBJ1-1